These T cell receptor beta chains were read from a single sample in a study of cytomegalovirus exposure and HLA in healthy donors. The repertoire was sequenced with immunoSEQ multiplex PCR; TCRdb's copy has only in-frame clones and lacks some. Of around 100,000 clones detected, roughly a tenth appear once; the ten largest clones hold over 4.5%. What was sequenced was PBMCs. Every receptor here comes from a man aged 35 to 55 in good health and CMV-seropositive. The CDR3 runs from the conserved cysteine through the conserved F or W. A D gene is named only where the DNA matches it firmly. Part of the rows lack a size; the others show once, few, many or a class for expanded clones.

few,TRBD2,TRBJ2-7,TRBV10-2,CASRMTSGATYEQYF,TGCGCCAGCAGAATGACTAGCGGGGCCACCTACGAGCAGTACTTC
NA,NA,TRBJ1-3,TRBV2,CASSEGRNSGNTIYF,TGTGCCAGCAGTGAAGGGCGGAACTCTGGAAACACCATATATTTT
NA,TRBD1,TRBJ2-5,TRBV25-1,CASSGDRSQETQYF,TGTGCCAGCAGTGGGGACAGGTCCCAAGAGACCCAGTACTTC
few,NA,TRBJ2-3,TRBV7-8,CASSPKDTQYF,TGTGCCAGCAGCCCTAAGGATACGCAGTATTTT
NA,TRBD1,TRBJ2-4,TRBV6-5,CASSYPGQGSVFQYF,TGTGCCAGCAGTTACCCGGGACAGGGCTCGGTCTTTCAGTACTTC
few,TRBD2,TRBJ2-7,TRBV29-1,CSVDSGTRTYEQYF,TGCAGCGTTGACAGTGGGACTAGGACCTACGAGCAGTACTTC
NA,NA,TRBJ2-2,TRBV27,CASSLSTPPSGNTGELFF,TGTGCCAGCAGTTTATCAACCCCCCCATCGGGGAACACCGGGGAGCTGTTTTTT
few,NA,TRBJ2-2,TRBV30,CAWSVSRNTGELFF,TGTGCCTGGAGTGTTAGTCGGAACACCGGGGAGCTGTTTTTT
few,NA,TRBJ2-1,TRBV9,CASSVELQFVDNEQFF,TGTGCCAGCAGCGTAGAGTTACAGTTTGTAGACAATGAGCAGTTCTTC
few,TRBD1,TRBJ1-2,TRBV6-5,CASRQGPYYGYTF,TGTGCCAGCCGACAGGGGCCCTACTATGGCTACACCTTC
NA,NA,TRBJ1-5,TRBV6-1,CASSVTSDQPQHF,TGTGCCAGCAGTGTCACCAGTGATCAGCCCCAGCATTTT
few,NA,TRBJ1-5,TRBV10-3,CAINIAPNQPQHF,TGTGCCATCAATATCGCGCCAAATCAGCCCCAGCATTTT
NA,TRBD2,TRBJ2-5,TRBV4-1,CASSPGRLAVLQETQYF,TGCGCCAGCAGCCCCGGTCGGCTAGCGGTGCTACAAGAGACCCAGTACTTC
few,NA,TRBJ1-5,TRBV7-2,CASSSDSIHQPQHF,TGTGCCAGCAGTTCAGACAGCATCCATCAGCCCCAGCATTTT
NA,NA,TRBJ2-7,TRBV30,CAWRGGQVYEQYF,TGTGCCTGGAGAGGTGGGCAGGTCTACGAGCAGTACTTC
few,NA,TRBJ2-2,TRBV29-1,CSVQKPGISAGELFF,TGCAGCGTGCAGAAACCCGGGATCAGCGCCGGGGAGCTGTTTTTT
few,NA,TRBJ1-2,TRBV29-1,CSVEGQSKANYGYTF,TGCAGCGTGGAAGGACAGTCAAAAGCTAACTATGGCTACACCTTC
NA,TRBD2,TRBJ2-7,TRBV19,CASSSLAGRYEQYF,TGTGCCAGTAGTTCTTTAGCGGGAAGGTACGAGCAGTACTTC
NA,TRBD2,TRBJ2-1,TRBV5-1,CASSPGRGSYNEQFF,TGCGCCAGCAGCCCGGGGAGGGGCTCCTACAATGAGCAGTTCTTC
NA,TRBD1,TRBJ1-5,TRBV6-4,CASKPGGDQPQHF,TGTGCCAGCAAGCCAGGGGGCGATCAGCCCCAGCATTTT
NA,NA,TRBJ2-5,TRBV6-1,CASRAETQYF,TGTGCCAGCAGAGCAGAGACCCAGTACTTC
few,NA,TRBJ2-3,TRBV28,CASNRASTDTQYF,TGTGCCAGCAACAGGGCTAGCACAGATACGCAGTATTTT
NA,NA,TRBJ1-1,TRBV11-3,CASSLDQYLVPGDTEAFF,TGTGCCAGCAGCTTAGACCAATATCTGGTCCCGGGGGACACTGAAGCTTTCTTT
few,NA,TRBJ1-1,TRBV5-1,CASSTAGTPDTEAFF,TGCGCCAGCAGCACCGCCGGGACTCCTGACACTGAAGCTTTCTTT
few,NA,TRBJ2-1,TRBV7-2,CASAGTPHNEQFF,TGTGCCAGTGCCGGGACTCCACACAATGAGCAGTTCTTC
NA,TRBD1,TRBJ1-2,TRBV15,CATSRVLGTGRTYGYTF,TGTGCCACCAGCAGAGTCCTCGGGACAGGGAGGACCTATGGCTACACCTTC
NA,NA,TRBJ2-2,TRBV27,CASSPRPGELFF,TGTGCCAGCAGCCCGAGGCCCGGGGAGCTGTTTTTT
few,NA,TRBJ2-1,TRBV4-1,CASSQDPPDEQFF,TGCGCCAGCAGCCAAGATCCTCCTGATGAGCAGTTCTTC
few,TRBD1,TRBJ1-1,TRBV27,CASSLLTGEPTEAFF,TGTGCCAGCAGTTTACTGACAGGGGAGCCCACTGAAGCTTTCTTT
NA,NA,TRBJ2-2,TRBV6-4,CASSDSIEGTGELFF,TGTGCCAGCAGTGACTCGATAGAGGGCACCGGGGAGCTGTTTTTT
NA,NA,TRBJ1-1,TRBV9,CASSVEQGQNTEAFF,TGTGCCAGCAGCGTAGAGCAGGGGCAAAATACTGAAGCTTTCTTT
few,TRBD1,TRBJ2-7,TRBV11-3,CASSSQGRWIYEQYF,TGTGCCAGCAGCTCACAGGGGCGCTGGATCTACGAGCAGTACTTC
NA,NA,TRBJ2-5,TRBV5-4,CASSYGVETQYF,TGTGCCAGCAGTTACGGAGTGGAGACCCAGTACTTC
few,NA,TRBJ2-1,TRBV19,CASSYYNEQFF,TGTGCCAGTAGTTACTACAATGAGCAGTTCTTC
NA,TRBD1,TRBJ2-3,TRBV7-9,CASSSRPGQGLPDTQYF,TGTGCCAGCAGCTCCAGACCGGGACAGGGGTTGCCAGATACGCAGTATTTT
NA,TRBD1,TRBJ1-3,TRBV19,CASSINTGTGGGNTIYF,TGTGCCAGTAGTATCAATACCGGGACAGGGGGCGGAAACACCATATATTTT
NA,NA,TRBJ2-7,TRBV7-9,CASSLRDDYEQYF,TGTGCCAGCAGCTTGCGGGACGACTACGAGCAGTACTTC
few,TRBD2,TRBJ2-5,TRBV11-2,CASSLGLAGSETQYF,TGTGCCAGCAGCTTGGGACTAGCGGGATCAGAGACCCAGTACTTC
few,NA,TRBJ2-1,TRBV7-9,CASSPLGGGEQFF,TGTGCCAGCAGCCCCCTAGGGGGGGGTGAGCAGTTCTTC
NA,NA,TRBJ1-1,TRBV28,CASSGRGWNTEAFF,TGTGCCAGCAGTGGTAGGGGGTGGAACACTGAAGCTTTCTTT
few,TRBD2,TRBJ2-2,TRBV5-4,CASSPLSGTSGTGELFF,TGTGCCAGCAGCCCCCTAAGCGGGACTAGCGGCACCGGGGAGCTGTTTTTT
few,TRBD1,TRBJ2-7,TRBV7-2,CASSLAGTGPYEQYF,TGTGCCAGCAGCTTAGCGGGGACAGGTCCCTACGAGCAGTACTTC
few,TRBD2,TRBJ2-2,TRBV9,CASSVSGRVPGELFF,TGTGCCAGCAGCGTTAGCGGGAGAGTCCCCGGGGAGCTGTTTTTT
NA,NA,TRBJ2-3,TRBV9,CASSGRESDTQYF,TGTGCCAGCAGCGGCCGGGAGTCAGATACGCAGTATTTT
NA,NA,TRBJ1-3,TRBV9,CASSVEDSGGNTIYF,TGTGCCAGCAGCGTAGAGGATTCAGGAGGAAACACCATATATTTT
NA,NA,TRBJ2-7,TRBV6-1,CASSRAGLQTYEQYF,TGTGCCAGCAGTCGTGCTGGACTTCAGACCTACGAGCAGTACTTC
NA,TRBD1,TRBJ1-4,TRBV6-1,CASSDGTGQGNEKLFF,TGTGCCAGCAGTGATGGGACGGGACAGGGGAACGAAAAACTGTTTTTT